This T cell receptor beta chain was retrieved from a study of PD-L1 blockade in urothelial cancer. About the research overall: The median number of T cells present in blood samples was 140,000 to 150,000.

Germline lookup yields CDR1 KGHSH and CDR2 LQKENI. The CDR3 consists of 15 residues. V lost 0 bases and J lost 0, with 8 bases in between. The sample's time point: pretreatment peripheral blood. Here immunoSEQ multiplex PCR was the method, and the copy in TCRdb shows in-frame clones only, minus some. This table holds around 82,000 clones, about four fifths found once. This clonotype originated in a man between 60 and 70 years old with urothelial cancer. This chain joins TRBV18 and TRBJ1-2; TRBD1 might be the D (5 bases). The starting material was PBMCs, obtained around atezolizumab (anti-PD-L1) treatment. The CDR3 protein is CASSPPVGANYGYTF. For the CDR3, the DNA is TGTGCCAGCTCACCACCGGTAGGGGCTAACTATGGCTACACCTTC.